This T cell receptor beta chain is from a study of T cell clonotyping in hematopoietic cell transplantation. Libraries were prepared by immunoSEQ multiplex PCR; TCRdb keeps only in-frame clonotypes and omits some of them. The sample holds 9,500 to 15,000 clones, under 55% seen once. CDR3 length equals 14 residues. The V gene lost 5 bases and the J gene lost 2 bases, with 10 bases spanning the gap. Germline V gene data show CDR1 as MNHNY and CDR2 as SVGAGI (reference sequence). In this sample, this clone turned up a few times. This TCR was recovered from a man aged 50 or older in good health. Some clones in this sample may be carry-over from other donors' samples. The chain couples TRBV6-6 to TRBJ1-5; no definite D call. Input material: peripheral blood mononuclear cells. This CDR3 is CASSDTAGNQPQHF. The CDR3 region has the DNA TGTGCCAGCAGTGATACAGCGGGCAATCAGCCCCAGCATTTT.